Listed here are 20 T cell receptor beta chains from one sample, sequenced in a study of response to subunit inactivated influenza vaccine. MiXCR, applied by TCRdb to the RT-PCR reads, yields one record per CDR3 protein. This table has 560,000 or so distinct CDR3 sequences, roughly 8.2% appearing once. The sequenced sample was PBMCs from blood, obtained less than 30 months after vaccination. The receptors shown here come from a man between 50 and 75 years old who received an inactivated influenza vaccine.

This clonotype was seen more than once but under ten times. V usage is TRBV5-6 and J usage is TRBJ2-1, with 11 bases aligning to TRBD2. CDR1 is SGHDT and CDR2 is YYEEEE in the germline V gene. The length of the CDR3 is 12 residues. Trimming at V came to 8 bases and at J to 6 bases, leaving 1 base not matched to a gene. This CDR3 reads CASLAGGNEQFF. In DNA, the CDR3 is TGTGCCAGTCTAGCGGGAGGCAATGAGCAGTTCTTC.

This clonotype was seen only a few times. The chain is built from TRBV19 and TRBJ2-3; 10 nucleotides line up with TRBD1. CDR3 length: 20 amino acids. Unmatched junction bases numbered 26, after V lost 5 bases and J lost 9 bases. Looked up from germline, CDR1 is LNHDA and CDR2 is SQIVND (reference sequence). In DNA form, the CDR3 reads TGTGCCAGTAGTCAAACCACCGGAGTTCCCAGGACAGGGGGATGGCGGACGCAGTATTTT. Translated, it gives CASSQTTGVPRTGGWRTQYF.

This clonotype came up a few times. The chain is built from TRBV6-1 and TRBJ2-5, with D possibly being TRBD1 or TRBD2 (6 bases each). Germline V gene data show CDR1 as MNHNS and CDR2 as SASEGT. The CDR3 extends over 15 amino acids. V was trimmed by 6 bases and J by 5 bases, leaving 19 bases between them. CDR3: CASRLGGAGSETQYF. The CDR3, as DNA: TGTGCCAGCAGGTTGGGGGGCGCAGGGTCTGAGACCCAGTACTTC.

This sequence joins TRBV12-3 or TRBV12-4 and TRBJ1-3, with a tentative D call TRBD1 (5 bases). The CDR3 runs to 14 residues. Between the trimmed V and J ends, which lost 8 bases and 0 bases, there was a span of 11 bases. In nucleotides, the CDR3 is TGTGCCAGCGGGGACCTTAACTCTGGAAACACCATATATTTT. It translates to CASGDLNSGNTIYF.

The chain carries TRBV11-2 and TRBJ1-2; no definite D call. The CDR3 loop spans 14 amino acids. V lost 1 base and J 3 bases, leaving 9 bases between the germline ends. CDR1 and CDR2 from the germline V gene are SGHAT and FQNNGV. The CDR3 DNA is TGTGCCAGCAGCTTAGTAGGAGGGTACTATGGCTACACCTTC. This encodes CASSLVGGYYGYTF.

The chain has TRBV5-6 and TRBJ2-5, with D tentatively TRBD1 (6 bases). There are 15 residues in the CDR3. Trimming removed 0 bases from V and 5 bases from J, with 14 bases in between. Germline CDR1 reads SGHDT; CDR2 reads YYEEEE. CDR3 sequence (DNA): TGTGCCAGCAGCTTGGCCGGCGTGAGGGGGGAGACCCAGTACTTC. This encodes CASSLAGVRGETQYF.

This clonotype has at least ten counts. The chain links TRBV7-2 to TRBJ2-1, with D possibly being TRBD1 (5 bases). The germline V gene has CDR1 SGHTA and CDR2 FQGNSA. Trimming cost V 1 base and J 7 bases, with 14 bases left between them. The CDR3 is 15 residues long. The CDR3, as DNA: TGTGCCAGCAGCTTAGTTGGGGCTTTCCAAAATGAGCAGTTCTTC. This encodes CASSLVGAFQNEQFF. The whole variable domain, filled in from reference TRBV7-2 and TRBJ2-1, reads GAGVSQSPSNKVTEKGKDVELRCDPISGHTALYWYRQSLGQGLEFLIYFQGNSAPDKSGLPSDRFSAERTGGSVSTLTIQRTQQEDSAVYLCASSLVGAFQNEQFFGPGTRLTVL.

This clonotype has just a few counts. V and J are TRBV10-3 and TRBJ2-5; D is undetermined. Trimming removed 0 bases from V and 0 bases from J, with 11 bases in between. The CDR3 spans 16 residues. CDR1 and CDR2 (germline): ENHRY, SYGVKD. CDR3 sequence (DNA): TGTGCCATCAGTGAGTCGTTGGGCGCCTACCAAGAGACCCAGTACTTC. This translates into CAISESLGAYQETQYF.

This clonotype was found many times. The chain uses TRBV10-3 and TRBJ2-1, with unresolved D. The CDR3 extends over 13 amino acids. V dropped 3 bases and J dropped 10 bases, with 13 bases sitting between them. Germline values: CDR1 ENHRY, CDR2 SYGVKD. Here the CDR3 DNA reads TGTGCCATCAGTGATAATGCTGGCCGGGAGCAGTTCTTC. Protein sequence: CAISDNAGREQFF.

CDR3 sequence reads: CASTDTYNSPLHF. The CDR3 DNA follows: TGTGCCAGCACGGACACGTATAATTCACCCCTCCACTTT. The V call is TRBV12-3 or TRBV12-4, the J call TRBJ1-6; weak D call: TRBD1 (5 bases). CDR3 length equals 13 residues. Trimming took 7 bases from V and 4 from J, leaving 8 bases between them.

This clonotype appeared many times. The chain uses TRBV6-5 and TRBJ2-7; D gene ambiguous. V lost 0 bases and J 7 bases, leaving 13 bases between the germline ends. The CDR3 is 14 residues long. The germline V gene has CDR1 MNHEY and CDR2 SVGAGI. The CDR3 reads CASSYSMGRMEQYF. Written as DNA, the CDR3 is TGTGCCAGCAGTTACTCGATGGGAAGGATGGAGCAGTACTTC.

This clonotype has just a few counts. This rearrangement joins TRBV12-3 or TRBV12-4 to TRBJ1-1, with TRBD1 as a possible D gene (6 bases). CDR3 length: 14 amino acids. Trimming removed 6 bases at V and 2 bases at J, with 13 bases between. CDR3 bases: TGTGCCAGCAGCCTCAGGGGACATAACACTGAAGCTTTCTTT. Translating it yields CASSLRGHNTEAFF.

This clonotype was observed at least ten times. The chain combines TRBV10-3 with TRBJ2-1; D call uncertain. This CDR3 contains 14 residues. Germline values: CDR1 ENHRY, CDR2 SYGVKD. The V end was cut by 4 bases, the J end by 1 base, with 8 bases between. The CDR3 loop reads CAISGPGSYNEQFF. The DNA of the CDR3 is TGTGCCATCAGTGGACCGGGTTCCTACAATGAGCAGTTCTTC.

In this sample, this clonotype turned up many times. The chain recombines TRBV7-8 with TRBJ2-3, with 8 positions matching TRBD2. J was trimmed by 4 bases and V by 8 bases; bases with no gene match: 17. The CDR3 is 17 amino acids. Germline V lookup: CDR1 SGHVS, CDR2 FQNEAQ. CDR3 protein: CASQYTSGGSYPDTQYF. CDR3 DNA: TGTGCCAGCCAATATACTAGCGGTGGGAGTTACCCAGATACGCAGTATTTT.

This clonotype was detected only a few times. This rearrangement joins TRBV7-6 to TRBJ2-5; D may correspond to TRBD1 or TRBD2 (5 bases each). The CDR3 loop spans 16 amino acids. Between the trimmed V and J ends, which lost 7 bases and 2 bases, there was a span of 20 bases. Germline V gene lookup returns CDR1 SGHVS and CDR2 FNYEAQ. The CDR3 is CASTPKGVAKQETQYF. CDR3 nucleotide sequence: TGTGCCAGCACCCCAAAAGGGGTAGCGAAGCAAGAGACCCAGTACTTC.

CDR3 protein: CASSPASDEQFF. DNA for the CDR3: TGTGCCAGCTCACCGGCGTCTGATGAGCAGTTCTTC. The chain employs TRBV18 and TRBJ2-1; D is undetermined. Germline CDR1 KGHSH, CDR2 LQKENI. Deletions cut 3 bases from V and 8 bases from J, with 8 bases between. CDR3 length: 12 residues.

This clonotype was detected only a few times. The rearrangement uses TRBV12-3 or TRBV12-4 and TRBJ2-1; TRBD1 or TRBD2 may be the D gene (6 bases each). This CDR3 comprises 16 residues. V lost 11 bases and J 0 bases, leaving 20 bases between the germline ends. This CDR3 is CAVEGGGALSYNEQFF. As DNA, the CDR3 is TGTGCCGTAGAGGGGGGCGGGGCGCTCTCCTACAATGAGCAGTTCTTC.

This clonotype was seen more than once but under ten times. This chain connects TRBV11-3 to TRBJ2-1; D unclear. Germline V lookup: CDR1 SGHNT, CDR2 YENEEA. There are 14 residues in the CDR3. Trimming stripped 1 base from V and 2 bases from J, with 6 bases between. In nucleotides, the CDR3 is TGTGCCAGCAGCTTAGGATCCGCCTACAATGAGCAGTTCTTC. The encoded protein is CASSLGSAYNEQFF.

The table lists this clonotype with many counts. The chain joins TRBV11-2 to TRBJ2-5; TRBD2 is a possible D gene (6 bases). The V end lost 8 bases, the J end lost 0 bases, and 28 bases lay between the germline ends. CDR1 is SGHAT and CDR2 is FQNNGV in the germline V gene. The length of the CDR3 is 19 residues. The DNA for the CDR3 is TGTGCCAGCGCCACCGCCGGTGGGGGGATTCCTTGGTACCAAGAGACCCAGTACTTC. Its translation is CASATAGGGIPWYQETQYF.

This clonotype came up many times. The J gene is TRBJ2-1, the V gene TRBV4-1, with 8 positions matching TRBD2. The V gene end was trimmed by 3 bases and the J gene end by 3 bases; junction bases not matched to a gene: 1. CDR3 length equals 14 residues. Germline V lookup: CDR1 MGHRA, CDR2 YSYEKL. The CDR3 DNA reads as TGCGCCAGCAGCCACGGGACTAGCTACAATGAGCAGTTCTTC. As protein: CASSHGTSYNEQFF.